The 5 T cell receptor beta chains below were found in one sample sequenced in a study of tumor and adjacent non-tumor tissue in lung cancer. Three rounds of nested PCR, following a modified ARM-PCR protocol, produced the TCRbeta library. MiXCR was run by TCRdb on the multiplex PCR reads, yielding one entry per CDR3 protein. The sample includes 100,000 or so distinct CDR3 sequences, less than 75% seen only once; the top ten take roughly 19%. RNA was extracted from bulk tissue without any cell sorting. The normal lung tissue was taken more than 3 cm from the tumor edge. Sample: distant non-tumor lung tissue. The receptor set was obtained from a man younger than 45 with non-small cell lung cancer.

The chain uses TRBV5-1 and TRBJ2-2; 9 bases match TRBD2. CDR1 is SGHRS, CDR2 YFSETQ, per germline. The junction had 2 bases not matched to a gene; V was cut back by 4 bases and J by 1 base. The CDR3 runs to 15 residues. As DNA, the CDR3 is TGCGCCAGCAGCGGACTAGCGAGGAACACCGGGGAGCTGTTTTTT. This sequence encodes CASSGLARNTGELFF.

The chain uses TRBV19 and TRBJ2-6; D is ambiguous. The V end lost 6 bases, the J end lost 0 bases, and 12 bases lay between the germline ends. The CDR3 extends over 16 amino acids. Looked up from germline, CDR1 is LNHDA and CDR2 is SQIVND (reference sequence). The CDR3, as DNA: TGTGCCAGTAGCTTGGACGGATACTCTGGGGCCAACGTCCTGACTTTC. It yields the protein CASSLDGYSGANVLTF.

This clonotype was observed a few times. A much larger clone is a single base away; this may be a read error. The chain has TRBV6-5 and TRBJ2-1; 11 bases are a match to TRBD2. The CDR3 totals 16 residues. Germline CDR1 is MNHEY and CDR2 is SVGAGI. The DNA of the CDR3 is TGTGCCAGCAGTCGCCCCGGACTAGCGGGTAACAATGTGCAGTTCTTC. Residues: CASSRPGLAGNNVQFF.

The chain joins TRBV2 to TRBJ2-7; D is undetermined. Germline V lookup: CDR1 SNHLY, CDR2 FYNNEI. The V and J ends lost 8 bases and 5 bases respectively, with 16 bases between them. The CDR3 spans 13 residues. For the CDR3, the DNA is TGTGCCAGCCTTAGAGGCAGGTCGGACGAGCAGTACTTC. Its protein product is CASLRGRSDEQYF.

As to this clonotype: It may be a read error: a sequence one base away is much more abundant. The rearrangement uses TRBV5-5 and TRBJ2-5; TRBD1 matches 8 bases. Germline V gene sequence: CDR1 SGHKS, CDR2 YYEKEE (reference sequence). CDR3 length: 15 amino acids. The DNA of the CDR3 is TGTGCCAGCAGCTTGTCCACAGGGGGTGGCGAGACCCAGCACTTC. Its protein product is CASSLSTGGGETQHF.